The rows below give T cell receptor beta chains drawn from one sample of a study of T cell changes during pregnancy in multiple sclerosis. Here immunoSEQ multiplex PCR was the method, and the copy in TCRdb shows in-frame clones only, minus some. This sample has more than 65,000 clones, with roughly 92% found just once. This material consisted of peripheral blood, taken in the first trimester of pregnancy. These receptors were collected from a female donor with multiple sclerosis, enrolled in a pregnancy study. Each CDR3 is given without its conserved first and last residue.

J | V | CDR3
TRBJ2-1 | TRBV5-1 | ASSLGGTSLSNEQF
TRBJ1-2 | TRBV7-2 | ASSPRPGGIPNYGYT
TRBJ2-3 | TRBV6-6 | ASRSTSGYTDTQY
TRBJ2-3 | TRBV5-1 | ASSLGQGDADTQY
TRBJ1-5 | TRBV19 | AADRGRVVSNQPQH
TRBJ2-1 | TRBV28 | ASSLPGQAYNEQF
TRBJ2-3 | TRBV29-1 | SVDRGTDTQY
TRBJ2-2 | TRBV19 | ASNVGVATANTGELF
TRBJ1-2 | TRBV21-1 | ASSKLGQEDYGYT
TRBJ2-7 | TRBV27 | ASRGQADSYEQY
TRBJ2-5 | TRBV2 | ASSENRDSETQY
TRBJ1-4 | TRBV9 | ASSSTAGWDEKLF
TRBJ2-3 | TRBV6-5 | ATMTSGATDTQY
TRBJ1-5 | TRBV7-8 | ASSLVDRELNQPQH
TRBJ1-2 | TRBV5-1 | ASSSHRGDGYT
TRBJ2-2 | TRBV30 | AWSVPGTGNTGELF
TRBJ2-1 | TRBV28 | ASTTTLAEQF
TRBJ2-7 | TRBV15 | ATSSPSISYEQY
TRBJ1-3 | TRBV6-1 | ASSERHYRDTIY
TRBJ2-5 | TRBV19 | ASSILGAGAETQY
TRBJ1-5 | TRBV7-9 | ASSQVGQGEGNQPQH
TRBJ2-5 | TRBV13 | ASSALRSIEETQY
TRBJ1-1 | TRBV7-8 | ASSLRELDTEAF
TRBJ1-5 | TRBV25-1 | ASSLRVGPQH
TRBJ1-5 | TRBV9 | ASSAEGTDTSPQH
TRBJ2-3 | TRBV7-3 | DPVGDTQY
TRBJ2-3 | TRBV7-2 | ASSLARGGLDTQY
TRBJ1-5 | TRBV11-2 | ASSLWQGQPQH
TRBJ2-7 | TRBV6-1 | ASSDRRDFLLGQY
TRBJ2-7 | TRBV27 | ASRTNGLSYEQY
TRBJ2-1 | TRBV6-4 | ASSDSTSGYNEQF
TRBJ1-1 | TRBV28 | ASGQGASKNTEAF
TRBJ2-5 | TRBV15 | ATSSSPGGWETQY
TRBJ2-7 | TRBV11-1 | ASSLARLAAEQY
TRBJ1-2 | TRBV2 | ASSFGGDYGYT
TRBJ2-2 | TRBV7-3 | ASSSLGLANTGELF
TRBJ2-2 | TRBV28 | ASSFSGNTGELF
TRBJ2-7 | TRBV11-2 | ASSSSGLYEQY